The 17 T cell receptor beta chains below all came from one sample that was sequenced in a study of blood T cell repertoires in COVID-19. Produced via immunoSEQ multiplex PCR; TCRdb's table is partial and in-frame only. The repertoire includes about 57,000 clones, roughly 87% of them detected once, and roughly a fifth sits in the top ten. Sample: peripheral blood. These receptors all come from an elderly woman with COVID-19, enrolled during active disease.

V and J are TRBV19 and TRBJ2-1; 8 nucleotides match TRBD1. Germline CDR1 LNHDA, CDR2 SQIVND (reference sequence). The CDR3 runs 15 residues. The ends lost 3 bases at V and 2 bases at J; junction bases unmatched: 3. In DNA form, the CDR3 reads TGTGCCAGTAGTATTGGGACAGGTCCCTACAATGAGCAGTTCTTC. This codes for CASSIGTGPYNEQFF.

The V gene is TRBV20-1, the J gene TRBJ2-2, with D maybe TRBD2 (5 bases). V was trimmed by 3 bases and J by 6 bases, leaving 14 bases between them. Looked up from germline, CDR1 is DFQATT and CDR2 is SNEGSKA (reference sequence). This CDR3 is built from 14 residues. The CDR3 region has the DNA TGCAGTGCTAGTAGTGGGAGTAAGGCCGGGGAGCTGTTTTTT. Protein product: CSASSGSKAGELFF.

This chain connects TRBV30 to TRBJ1-1, with TRBD1 matching over 7 bases. CDR3 length equals 14 residues. Germline V CDR1 and CDR2: GTSNPN, SVGIG (reference sequence). V lost 2 bases and J lost 3; bases outside the gene matches: 6. The CDR3 loop is CAWSTDRADTEAFF. As DNA, the CDR3 is TGTGCCTGGAGTACCGACAGGGCGGACACTGAAGCTTTCTTT.

A few counts support this clone. The chain links TRBV6-5 to TRBJ2-4; no definite D call. Germline CDR1 is MNHEY and CDR2 is SVGAGI. The CDR3 totals 12 residues. The V gene lost 4 bases and the J gene lost 6 bases, with 7 bases spanning the gap. CDR3 in amino acids: CASSSSGNIQYF. In nucleotides, the CDR3 is TGTGCCAGCAGTTCATCGGGAAACATTCAGTACTTC.

This chain joins TRBV5-4 and TRBJ1-2; 8 bases fit TRBD1. After removal of 2 bases from V and 3 bases from J, the junction contained 6 bases not matched to a gene. Per germline, CDR1 SGHNT and CDR2 YYREEE (reference sequence). The CDR3 is 15 residues long. For the CDR3, the DNA is TGTGCCAGCAGCTTTGAGGCACAGGGGGACTATGGCTACACCTTC. This encodes CASSFEAQGDYGYTF.

The chain uses TRBV3-1 (or the pseudogene TRBV3-2) and TRBJ2-7; D is perhaps TRBD2 (6 bases). In germline, CDR1 is LGHDT, CDR2 YNNKEL (reference sequence). This CDR3 contains 11 residues. V was pared by 7 bases and J by 6 bases, with 10 bases between. DNA of the CDR3: TGTGCCAGCACGGGCGGGATCGAGCAGTACTTC. Encoded protein: CASTGGIEQYF.

This clone was counted a few times. The CDR3 DNA is TGTGCCAGCAGTCGTACTAGCTCCTATAATTCACCCCTCCACTTT. It specifies CASSRTSSYNSPLHF. V and J are TRBV6-5 and TRBJ1-6, with D hard to call. The CDR3 consists of 15 residues. Germline V gene sequence: CDR1 MNHEY, CDR2 SVGAGI. V was trimmed by 5 bases and J by 0 bases, leaving 8 bases between them.

The genes are TRBV3-1 (or the pseudogene TRBV3-2) and TRBJ2-7, with D maybe TRBD1 (5 bases). CDR1 is LGHDT, CDR2 YNNKEL, per germline (reference sequence). V dropped 3 bases and J dropped 3 bases, with 18 bases sitting between them. This CDR3 is 16 amino acids long. The CDR3 protein is CASSHRAWGGRYEQYF. The CDR3 DNA reads TGTGCCAGCAGCCACCGCGCATGGGGCGGACGCTACGAGCAGTACTTC.

The chain links TRBV9 to TRBJ2-1; D possibly corresponds to TRBD1 (7 bases). Deletions cut 4 bases from V and 2 bases from J, with 19 bases between. Germline V gene data show CDR1 as SGDLS and CDR2 as YYNGEE. This CDR3 has 17 residues. The CDR3 region is CASSSQGDFAPYNEQFF. Written as DNA, the CDR3 is TGTGCCAGCAGCTCTCAGGGGGACTTCGCCCCCTACAATGAGCAGTTCTTC. The entire variable domain, with the rest obtained from reference TRBV9 and TRBJ2-1, is as follows: DSGVTQTPKHLITATGQRVTLRCSPRSGDLSVYWYQQSLDQGLQFLIQYYNGEERAKGNILERFSAQQFPDLHSELNLSSLELGDSALYFCASSSQGDFAPYNEQFFGPGTRLTVL.

The chain uses TRBV15 and TRBJ2-4; D call uncertain. Germline loops: CDR1 LNHNV, CDR2 YYDKDF (reference sequence). This CDR3 region has 16 residues. Deletions cut 2 bases from V and 0 bases from J, with 11 bases between. The CDR3 spells CATSRPEHQAKNIQYF. The CDR3 DNA follows: TGTGCCACCAGCAGACCTGAACACCAAGCCAAAAACATTCAGTACTTC.

The rearrangement joins TRBV7-9 to TRBJ2-5; TRBD1 agrees at 8 bases. V shed 4 bases and J 5 bases; nucleotides not matched to a gene: 9. CDR1 is SEHNR, CDR2 FQNEAQ, per germline (reference sequence). The CDR3 has 15 residues. CDR3 protein: CASSSSQTGAETQYF. CDR3 DNA sequence: TGTGCCAGCAGCTCCTCCCAGACAGGGGCGGAGACCCAGTACTTC.

This rearrangement joins TRBV5-1 to TRBJ2-2, with TRBD2 as a possible D gene (6 bases). The V gene's germline CDR1 is SGHRS and CDR2 YFSETQ. There are 15 residues in the CDR3. The V gene lost 1 base and the J gene lost 2 bases, with 9 bases spanning the gap. CDR3 sequence (DNA): TGCGCCAGCAGCTTGATTAGCGGAAACACCGGGGAGCTGTTTTTT. Encoded protein: CASSLISGNTGELFF.

J is TRBJ2-1 and V is TRBV29-1, with D perhaps matching TRBD2 (5 bases). V was trimmed by 3 bases and J by 6 bases, leaving 15 bases between them. The CDR3 totals 14 residues. Looked up from germline, CDR1 is SQVTM and CDR2 is ANQGSEA. CDR3 in DNA: TGCAGCGTTGATTCCGGGGTGGGTTTCAATGAGCAGTTCTTC. Its translation is CSVDSGVGFNEQFF.

In its sample, this clone is large. The V and J genes are TRBV6-6 and TRBJ1-1; tentatively, D is TRBD1 (6 bases). This CDR3 comprises 15 residues. V lost 6 bases and J 6 bases, leaving 20 bases between the germline ends. The germline CDR1 and CDR2 sequences are MNHNY and SVGAGI (reference sequence). The CDR3 DNA follows: TGTGCCAGCAGGCAAACCGGGACACGTTACGCTGAAGCTTTCTTT. Protein: CASRQTGTRYAEAFF.

The chain links TRBV19 to TRBJ1-1; 8 nucleotides agree with TRBD1. J gave up 8 bases and V 8 bases, and 13 bases lay outside the gene matches. Per the germline V gene, CDR1 is LNHDA and CDR2 is SQIVND (reference sequence). CDR3 length equals 14 residues. In DNA form, the CDR3 reads TGTGCCAGTGGGAATCTCCCCGGGACAGGAGAAGCTTTCTTT. Its protein product is CASGNLPGTGEAFF.

The V call is TRBV19, the J call TRBJ1-5, with 7 bases matching TRBD1. Germline values: CDR1 LNHDA, CDR2 SQIVND (reference sequence). CDR3 size: 15 residues. V lost 5 bases, J lost 0 bases, and 4 bases stayed unmatched. CDR3 amino acids: CASSARGSSNQPQHF. DNA for the CDR3: TGTGCCAGTAGTGCCAGGGGGTCTAGCAATCAGCCCCAGCATTTT.

V and J are TRBV19 and TRBJ1-3, with no clear D. The V end was cut by 1 base, the J end by 1 base, with 8 bases between. CDR3 length: 15 amino acids. Germline V gene data show CDR1 as LNHDA and CDR2 as SQIVND (reference sequence). DNA for the CDR3: TGTGCCAGTAGTATAGCTGGCAGGTCTGGAAACACCATATATTTT. Translating it yields CASSIAGRSGNTIYF. Filled out from reference TRBV19 and TRBJ1-3, the complete variable domain reads DGGITQSPKYLFRKEGQNVTLSCEQNLNHDAMYWYRQDPGQGLRLIYYSQIVNDFQKGDIAEGYSVSREKKESFPLTVTSAQKNPTAFYLCASSIAGRSGNTIYFGEGSWLTVV.